A single sample gave rise to the 13 T cell receptor beta chains below, sequenced in a study of cytomegalovirus exposure and HLA in healthy donors. The primer mix had 60 Vbeta and 13 Jbeta primers. Sequencing was performed with immunoSEQ multiplex PCR; in TCRdb, only in-frame clones are kept and a portion is missing. The sample lists about 140,000 clones; roughly 90% were seen once. Sequencing was carried out using PBMCs. Every receptor here comes from a woman aged 40 to 50 in good health and CMV-seronegative.

The V call is TRBV5-6, the J call TRBJ1-3; the D gene is possibly TRBD1 (6 bases). Germline V gene sequence: CDR1 SGHDT, CDR2 YYEEEE. V dropped 3 bases and J dropped 0 bases, with 13 bases sitting between them. This CDR3 has 16 residues. CDR3 DNA sequence: TGTGCCAGCAGCTCTCGGGGGGCCAGCTCTGGAAACACCATATATTTT. The encoded protein is CASSSRGASSGNTIYF.

The rearrangement uses TRBV11-3 and TRBJ1-1, with D perhaps matching TRBD1 (5 bases). Germline CDR1 reads SGHNT; CDR2 reads YENEEA. Trimming stripped 4 bases from V and 3 bases from J, with 15 bases between. This CDR3 is 15 amino acids long. CDR3 region: CASSYLQRGHTEAFF. The CDR3, as DNA: TGTGCCAGCAGCTACCTTCAGCGGGGACACACTGAAGCTTTCTTT. Filled out from reference TRBV11-3 and TRBJ1-1, the complete variable domain reads EAGVVQSPRYKIIEKKQPVAFWCNPISGHNTLYWYLQNLGQGPELLIRYENEEAVDDSQLPKDRFSAERLKGVDSTLKIQPAELGDSAVYLCASSYLQRGHTEAFFGQGTRLTVV.

V usage is TRBV2 and J usage is TRBJ2-7; the D gene is possibly TRBD1 (5 bases). The CDR3 is made up of 13 amino acids. V lost 10 bases, J lost 6 bases, and 19 bases lay in between. Germline V gives CDR1 SNHLY, CDR2 FYNNEI. CDR3 sequence (DNA): TGTGCCACCGACAGAAAATCACGCCCCGAGCAGTACTTC. It specifies CATDRKSRPEQYF.

For the CDR3, the DNA is TGTGCCAGCAGCCGGGACACTGAAGCTTTCTTT. Translating it yields CASSRDTEAFF. The V gene is TRBV7-9, the J gene TRBJ1-1; D is undetermined. V was cut by 5 bases and J by 3 bases, with 4 bases left in between. The CDR3 has 11 amino acids. CDR1 is SEHNR and CDR2 is FQNEAQ in the germline V gene (reference sequence). The full variable domain, rest sourced from reference TRBV7-9 and TRBJ1-1, is DTGVSQNPRHKITKRGQNVTFRCDPISEHNRLYWYRQTLGQGPEFLTYFQNEAQLEKSRLLSDRFSAERPKGSFSTLEIQRTEQGDSAMYLCASSRDTEAFFGQGTRLTVV.

CDR3 protein: CASSSAGYLSGNTIYF. CDR3 nucleotide sequence: TGCGCCAGCAGCTCTGCAGGGTACCTGTCCGGAAACACCATATATTTT. The rearrangement uses TRBV5-1 and TRBJ1-3; D perhaps matches TRBD1 (5 bases). Germline assignment: CDR1 SGHRS and CDR2 YFSETQ. V shed 3 bases and J shed 4 bases, with 17 bases lying between them. The CDR3 totals 16 residues.

The chain employs TRBV5-8 and TRBJ2-5, with D possibly TRBD1 on 5 matching bases. TRBJ2-7 explains the end of the DNA better; the J call may be wrong. Germline CDR1 and CDR2: SGHTS and YDEGEE. The CDR3 totals 14 residues. CDR3 DNA sequence: TGTGCCAGCAGCTTAAGGGGAAGGGGCTACGAGCAGTACTTC. Translating it yields CASSLRGRGYEQYF.

The chain links TRBV5-1 to TRBJ1-5; D remains ambiguous. The CDR3 has 14 amino acids. V lost 2 bases to trimming and J lost 0 bases, with 6 bases between them. Germline CDR1 SGHRS, CDR2 YFSETQ. CDR3 loop: CASSLSGSNQPQHF. The CDR3 coding sequence is TGCGCCAGCAGCTTATCGGGTAGCAATCAGCCCCAGCATTTT.

The rearrangement joins TRBV5-5 to TRBJ2-7; TRBD1 matches at 9 bases. The CDR3 covers 15 residues. The J segment lost 1 base and the V segment lost 2 bases, leaving 4 bases of the junction unmatched. The germline V gene encodes CDR1 SGHKS and CDR2 YYEKEE (reference sequence). As DNA, the CDR3 is TGTGCCAGCAGCTTCTCCGGGACAGGGTCCTACGAGCAGTACTTC. This translates into CASSFSGTGSYEQYF.

J is TRBJ2-5 and V is TRBV7-9, with 10 bases matching TRBD2. CDR1 is SEHNR and CDR2 is FQNEAQ in the germline V gene (reference sequence). CDR3 length equals 16 residues. The V segment lost 3 bases and the J segment 5 bases; nucleotides outside the gene matches: 9. The CDR3 reads CASSLGGLAGVETQYF. DNA of the CDR3: TGTGCCAGCAGCTTGGGAGGGCTAGCGGGAGTGGAGACCCAGTACTTC.

The V gene is TRBV19, the J gene TRBJ2-3; 9 nucleotides match TRBD1. Unmatched junction bases numbered 3, after V lost 8 bases and J lost 3 bases. Germline V gene sequence: CDR1 LNHDA, CDR2 SQIVND (reference sequence). This CDR3 comprises 13 residues. The CDR3 spells CASAGTGTDTQYF. CDR3 nucleotides: TGTGCCAGTGCCGGGACAGGGACAGATACGCAGTATTTT.

The chain uses TRBV5-6 and TRBJ2-2; D might be TRBD2 (6 bases). The germline gives CDR1 SGHDT, CDR2 YYEEEE. The CDR3 spans 19 residues. Trimming pared 3 bases from V and 4 bases from J, leaving 25 bases between. The chain's CDR3 is CASSSLTGERRRGTGELFF. Here the CDR3 DNA reads TGTGCCAGCAGCTCCCTGACGGGAGAGCGTAGAAGAGGCACCGGGGAGCTGTTTTTT.

This clone has more than one count but fewer than ten. The chain links TRBV4-1 to TRBJ1-5; the D is unclear. Germline CDR1 reads MGHRA; CDR2 reads YSYEKL. Deletions cut 2 bases from V and 2 bases from J, with 19 bases between. The CDR3 has 18 amino acids. The CDR3 coding sequence is TGCGCCAGCAGCCAAAGGAAGTGGTTCGAGGTGGGCAATCAGCCCCAGCATTTT. This translates into CASSQRKWFEVGNQPQHF.

The chain employs TRBV6-6 and TRBJ1-5; 7 positions agree with TRBD1. This CDR3 contains 14 residues. CDR1 MNHNY and CDR2 SVGAGI come from the germline V gene (reference sequence). Germline trimming cut 6 bases from V and 4 bases from J; bases unmatched to any gene: 6. The CDR3 is CASSPGQQNQPQHF. Written as DNA, the CDR3 is TGTGCCAGCAGCCCGGGACAGCAAAATCAGCCCCAGCATTTT.